These T cell receptor beta chains were read from a single sample in a study of CD8 T cells in ankylosing spondylitis. One entry per CDR3 protein, called by TCRdb with MiXCR from the 5' RACE reads. The sample holds approximately 300,000 distinct CDR3 sequences, 7.5% to 9% seen once. Sequenced input: blood, either unsorted or a sorted T cell fraction (not recorded which). The origin of the receptors is a male donor with ankylosing spondylitis. Both conserved end residues are part of each CDR3. Each record gives: clone size, V gene, D gene, J gene, CDR3 protein, CDR3 DNA. D genes are given only for firm matches. Size tells how often a clone was seen (once, few, many) or the class of an expanded clone, and some rows leave it out.

many	TRBV5-1	NA	TRBJ1-3	CASSTGREFSGNTIYF	TGCGCCAGCAGCACGGGACGAGAGTTCTCTGGAAACACCATATATTTT
few	TRBV20-1	TRBD1	TRBJ1-2	CSARGTGEFFNYGYTF	TGCAGTGCTAGAGGGACAGGGGAATTCTTTAACTATGGCTACACCTTC
few	TRBV27	NA	TRBJ2-3	CASSFQGLRTDTQYF	TGTGCCAGCAGTTTTCAGGGACTTCGCACAGATACGCAGTATTTT
few	TRBV14	NA	TRBJ2-1	CASSQDWGYNEQFF	TGTGCCAGCAGCCAAGACTGGGGGTACAATGAGCAGTTCTTC
many	TRBV11-2	TRBD2	TRBJ2-5	CASSLSAGVGETQYF	TGTGCCAGCAGCTTATCGGCGGGAGTAGGAGAGACCCAGTACTTC
NA	TRBV5-1	NA	TRBJ1-5	CASSPSDGGQPQHF	TGCGCCAGCAGCCCATCGGACGGGGGGCAGCCCCAGCATTTT
many	TRBV7-9	TRBD1	TRBJ1-4	CASSTTGEPNEKLFF	TGTGCCAGCAGCACCACAGGGGAACCTAATGAAAAACTGTTTTTT
NA	TRBV3-1	TRBD2	TRBJ2-7	CASSQGSSGSYEQYF	TGTGCCAGCAGCCAAGGATCTAGCGGCTCCTACGAGCAGTACTTC
few	TRBV5-5	NA	TRBJ1-1	CASSFRRLEMNTEAFF	TGTGCCAGCAGCTTCCGGCGGCTAGAGATGAACACTGAAGCTTTCTTT
NA	TRBV12-3/TRBV12-4	TRBD1	TRBJ1-6	CASTHDRGNSPLHF	TGTGCCAGCACCCACGACAGGGGCAATTCACCCCTCCACTTT
many	TRBV12-3/TRBV12-4	NA	TRBJ1-5	CASSFGQGQPQHF	TGTGCCAGCAGTTTCGGGCAGGGTCAGCCCCAGCATTTT
many	TRBV5-1	NA	TRBJ1-2	CASSLVKSQGESYTF	TGCGCCAGCAGCTTGGTCAAGTCCCAGGGCGAGAGCTACACCTTC
few	TRBV6-2/TRBV6-3	NA	TRBJ2-5	CASSWGDETQYF	TGTGCCAGCAGCTGGGGAGACGAGACCCAGTACTTC
few	TRBV12-3/TRBV12-4	NA	TRBJ2-4	CASSFTLAKNIQYF	TGTGCCAGCAGTTTTACGTTAGCCAAAAACATTCAGTACTTC
NA	TRBV20-1	NA	TRBJ2-1	CSAQKAGEFYNEQFF	TGCAGTGCCCAGAAGGCAGGGGAGTTCTACAATGAGCAGTTCTTC
few	TRBV20-1	TRBD1	TRBJ2-7	CSAISRTGSNYEQYF	TGCAGTGCTATTAGCCGGACAGGGTCCAACTACGAGCAGTACTTC
many	TRBV7-2	NA	TRBJ2-1	CASTTVGNRNEQFF	TGTGCCAGCACCACTGTGGGGAATCGCAATGAGCAGTTCTTC
NA	TRBV12-3/TRBV12-4	NA	TRBJ1-1	CASSLGQPMNTEAFF	TGTGCCAGCAGTTTAGGGCAGCCCATGAACACTGAAGCTTTCTTT
many	TRBV27	NA	TRBJ2-1	CASSLSQGGFNEQFF	TGTGCCAGCAGTTTGAGTCAGGGGGGTTTCAATGAGCAGTTCTTC
few	TRBV29-1	NA	TRBJ2-7	CSVRYRDTGYF	TGCAGCGTTCGATACCGGGACACTGGGTACTTC
NA	TRBV4-3	NA	TRBJ2-4	CASSQDRKGFSSIQYF	TGCGCCAGCAGCCAAGATCGGAAGGGGTTCTCTTCCATTCAGTACTTC
NA	TRBV13	NA	TRBJ2-7	CASSPYRESHYEQYF	TGTGCCAGCAGCCCTTACAGGGAGTCCCACTACGAGCAGTACTTC
many	TRBV5-6	NA	TRBJ2-7	CASSLMGIYEQYF	TGTGCCAGCAGCTTGATGGGGATCTACGAGCAGTACTTC
NA	TRBV9	NA	TRBJ2-7	CASSVATRDSWRREQYF	TGTGCCAGCAGCGTAGCGACTCGGGACTCCTGGAGGCGCGAGCAGTACTTC
NA	TRBV2	NA	TRBJ2-3	CASLGGLSTDTQYF	TGTGCCAGCCTAGGGGGATTGAGTACAGATACGCAGTATTTT
NA	TRBV7-2	NA	TRBJ2-3	CASSRQRSTDTQYF	TGTGCCAGCAGCAGACAGCGGTCTACAGATACGCAGTATTTT
NA	TRBV2	NA	TRBJ2-3	CASSGGSGRGTTAQYF	TGTGCCAGCAGTGGGGGGAGTGGGAGGGGGACTACGGCGCAGTATTTT
few	TRBV6-1	TRBD1	TRBJ2-6	CASTGRGSGGANVLTF	TGTGCCAGCACGGGCAGGGGGTCGGGTGGGGCCAACGTCCTGACTTTC
NA	TRBV6-5	NA	TRBJ2-2	CASSFQGSGELFF	TGTGCCAGCAGTTTTCAGGGTTCCGGGGAGCTGTTTTTT
many	TRBV9	NA	TRBJ2-1	CASSVARVGNEQFF	TGTGCCAGCAGCGTAGCCAGGGTAGGCAATGAGCAGTTCTTC
many	TRBV29-1	TRBD2	TRBJ2-2	CSVFLAGAGTGELFF	TGCAGCGTTTTCCTGGCGGGAGCGGGCACCGGGGAGCTGTTTTTT
few	TRBV18	TRBD1	TRBJ2-7	CASSNTGTGVTYEQYF	TGTGCCAGCTCAAACACCGGGACAGGGGTTACCTACGAGCAGTACTTC
NA	TRBV27	NA	TRBJ2-5	CASSFWGQETQYF	TGTGCCAGCAGTTTTTGGGGGCAAGAGACCCAGTACTTC
NA	TRBV7-2	NA	TRBJ1-5	CASSYTVSNQPQHF	TGTGCCAGCAGCTACACCGTCTCCAATCAGCCCCAGCATTTT
NA	TRBV12-3/TRBV12-4	TRBD2	TRBJ2-1	CASSASGRDNEQFF	TGTGCCAGCAGTGCTAGCGGGCGAGACAATGAGCAGTTCTTC
many	TRBV4-2	NA	TRBJ2-5	CASSQDVTTRTQYF	TGTGCCAGCAGCCAAGATGTAACTACACGGACCCAGTACTTC
many	TRBV19	TRBD1	TRBJ1-5	CASSSAGGFAQPQHF	TGTGCCAGTAGTTCCGCAGGGGGCTTTGCTCAGCCCCAGCATTTT
NA	TRBV5-7	NA	TRBJ1-1	CASSARTTEAFF	TGTGCCAGCAGCGCCAGAACAACTGAAGCTTTCTTT
few	TRBV28	NA	TRBJ2-2	CASTPGPTGELFF	TGTGCCAGCACCCCAGGACCCACCGGGGAGCTGTTTTTT
many	TRBV18	TRBD1	TRBJ2-2	CASSQDRGNTGELFF	TGTGCCAGCTCACAGGACAGGGGAAACACCGGGGAGCTGTTTTTT
NA	TRBV20-1	TRBD1	TRBJ2-7	CSARDRDRASYEQYF	TGCAGTGCTAGAGATCGGGACAGGGCCTCCTACGAGCAGTACTTC
many	TRBV5-1	NA	TRBJ2-7	CASSLAQTYEQYF	TGCGCCAGCAGCTTGGCTCAGACCTACGAGCAGTACTTC
NA	TRBV7-6	NA	TRBJ2-5	CASSLDFGQETQYF	TGTGCCAGCAGCTTAGATTTCGGGCAAGAGACCCAGTACTTC
few	TRBV19	NA	TRBJ1-1	CASSRSGPSDTEAFF	TGTGCCAGTAGTAGATCCGGGCCCTCAGACACTGAAGCTTTCTTT
NA	TRBV5-1	NA	TRBJ2-5	CASSLNAVQETQYF	TGCGCCAGCAGCTTGAACGCGGTCCAAGAGACCCAGTACTTC
few	TRBV20-1	NA	TRBJ2-5	CSARGLAETQYF	TGCAGTGCTAGAGGCCTCGCAGAGACCCAGTACTTC
few	TRBV18	TRBD1	TRBJ1-1	CASSPLGDRGWGTEAFF	TGTGCCAGCTCACCACTTGGGGACAGGGGTTGGGGCACTGAAGCTTTCTTT
many	TRBV29-1	NA	TRBJ2-1	CSALLDPNEQFF	TGCAGCGCTCTACTAGATCCCAATGAGCAGTTCTTC
many	TRBV12-3/TRBV12-4	NA	TRBJ1-1	CASSLSVTADAFF	TGTGCCAGCAGTTTATCTGTTACGGCAGACGCTTTCTTT
few	TRBV28	NA	TRBJ2-4	CASSLWSGVGGAKNIQYF	TGTGCCAGCAGTTTATGGTCGGGGGTCGGGGGAGCCAAAAACATTCAGTACTTC
NA	TRBV28	NA	TRBJ2-2	CASSSFTGLTGELFF	TGTGCCAGCAGTTCCTTCACAGGGCTCACCGGGGAGCTGTTTTTT
few	TRBV30	TRBD2	TRBJ2-1	CAWRGEAYNEQFF	TGTGCCTGGCGGGGGGAAGCCTACAATGAGCAGTTCTTC
NA	TRBV20-1	TRBD1	TRBJ1-5	CSAGDRAINQPQHF	TGCAGTGCAGGGGACAGGGCTATCAATCAGCCCCAGCATTTT
few	TRBV6-6	NA	TRBJ2-7	CASSTGQTYEQYF	TGTGCCAGCAGTACCGGACAGACCTACGAGCAGTACTTC
NA	TRBV7-9	TRBD1	TRBJ2-7	CASSILTGEEQYF	TGTGCCAGCAGCATCCTGACAGGGGAGGAGCAGTACTTC
NA	TRBV7-3	TRBD1	TRBJ1-2	CASSLIGGQGSYGYTF	TGTGCCAGCAGCTTAATAGGGGGACAGGGATCCTATGGCTACACCTTC
many	TRBV11-2	TRBD2	TRBJ2-1	CATTRQRGGSRHNEQFF	TGTGCCACTACCAGGCAGCGGGGCGGGAGTAGGCACAATGAGCAGTTCTTC
many	TRBV24-1	TRBD1	TRBJ1-5	CATSDSTGSGQPQHF	TGTGCCACCAGTGATTCGACAGGGTCGGGTCAGCCCCAGCATTTT
few	TRBV6-1	TRBD2	TRBJ2-4	CASRGLAGRVGGDIQYF	TGTGCCAGCAGGGGACTAGCGGGACGAGTTGGTGGGGACATTCAGTACTTC